This TCR beta chain comes out of a study of blood T cell repertoires in COVID-19. The overall study: Samples came from the United States, Italy and Spain, spanning acute and convalescent COVID-19. In each case, the material was cDNA or gDNA derived from T cells, B-cell-depleted T cells, or PBMCs.

From germline, CDR1 is LGHDT and CDR2 YNNKEL (reference sequence). V trimming: 7 bases; J trimming: 0 bases; junction bases outside the gene matches: 10. The CDR3 is made up of 17 amino acids. Per the authors' pipeline: Reference gene primer amplification gave nucleated cell count estimates. Assay: immunoSEQ multiplex PCR; the TCRdb copy retains only in-frame clones and omits some. For V, J and clone size, that table is used; D and trimming come from the DNA. The table shows 150,000 to 200,000 clones, with roughly 82% occurring only once. The chain carries TRBV3-1 (or the pseudogene TRBV3-2) and TRBJ2-2; 8 bases map to TRBD1. The TCR originated in a woman in her thirties with acute or convalescent COVID-19. Sample: peripheral blood. The CDR3 loop is CASKTLPGQANTGELFF. DNA for the CDR3: TGTGCCAGCAAAACTCTCCCGGGACAGGCGAACACCGGGGAGCTGTTTTTT.